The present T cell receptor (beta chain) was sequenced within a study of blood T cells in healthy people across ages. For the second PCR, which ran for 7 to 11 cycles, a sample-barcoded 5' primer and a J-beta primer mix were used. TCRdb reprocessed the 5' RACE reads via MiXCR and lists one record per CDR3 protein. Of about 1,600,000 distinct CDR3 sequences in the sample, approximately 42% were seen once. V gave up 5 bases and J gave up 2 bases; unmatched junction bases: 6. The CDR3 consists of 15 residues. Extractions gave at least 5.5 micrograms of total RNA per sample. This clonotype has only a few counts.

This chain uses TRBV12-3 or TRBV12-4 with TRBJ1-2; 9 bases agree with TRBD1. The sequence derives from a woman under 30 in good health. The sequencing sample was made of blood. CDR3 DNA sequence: TGTGCCAGCAGTAAAGACGGGACAGGGAACTATGGCTACACCTTC. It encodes CASSKDGTGNYGYTF.